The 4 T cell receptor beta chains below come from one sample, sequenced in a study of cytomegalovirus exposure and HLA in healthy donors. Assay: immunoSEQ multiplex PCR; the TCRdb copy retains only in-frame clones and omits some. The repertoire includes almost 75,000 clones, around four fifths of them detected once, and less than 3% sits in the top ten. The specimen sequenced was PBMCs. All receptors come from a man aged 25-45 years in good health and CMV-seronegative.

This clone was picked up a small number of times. DNA of the CDR3: TGTGCCAGCAGTGAACAGGGTGGGGTATGGGGCTACACCTTC. Its translation: CASSEQGGVWGYTF. The chain joins TRBV2 to TRBJ1-2; a weak D match, TRBD1 (5 bases). V shed 2 bases and J shed 8 bases, with 15 bases lying between them. Germline V CDR1 and CDR2: SNHLY, FYNNEI. The CDR3 totals 14 residues.

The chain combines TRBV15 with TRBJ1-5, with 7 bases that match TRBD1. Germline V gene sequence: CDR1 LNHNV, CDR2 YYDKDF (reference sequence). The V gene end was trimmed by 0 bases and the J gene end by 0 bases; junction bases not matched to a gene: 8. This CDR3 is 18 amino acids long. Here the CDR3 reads CATSRDSNTGDSNQPQHF. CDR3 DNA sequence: TGTGCCACCAGCAGAGACTCCAATACAGGGGATAGCAATCAGCCCCAGCATTTT.

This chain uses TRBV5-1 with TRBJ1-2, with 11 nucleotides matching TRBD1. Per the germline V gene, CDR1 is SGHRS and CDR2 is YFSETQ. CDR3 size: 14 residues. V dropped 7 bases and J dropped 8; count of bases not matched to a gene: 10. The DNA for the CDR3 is TGCGCCAGCGACGACCGGGACAGGGGGAGAGGCTACACCTTC. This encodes CASDDRDRGRGYTF.

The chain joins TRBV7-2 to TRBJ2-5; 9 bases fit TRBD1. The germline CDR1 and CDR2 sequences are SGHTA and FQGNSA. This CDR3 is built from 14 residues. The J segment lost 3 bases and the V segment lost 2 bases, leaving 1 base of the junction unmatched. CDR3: CASSLTGGEETQYF. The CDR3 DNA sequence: TGTGCCAGCAGCTTAACAGGGGGCGAAGAGACCCAGTACTTC.